This T cell receptor beta chain was captured in a study of blood T cell repertoires in COVID-19. The germline gives CDR1 GTSNPN, CDR2 SVGIG (reference sequence). The CDR3 covers 14 residues. Germline trimming cut 0 bases from V and 2 bases from J; bases unmatched to any gene: 2. Only in-frame clones appear in the TCRdb table, and some are missing; sequencing was by immunoSEQ multiplex PCR. The repertoire holds about 220,000 clones, with around 82% as singletons. The receptor was derived from a woman aged 25 to 45 who had recovered from COVID-19. Source material: peripheral blood. The chain links TRBV30 to TRBJ2-3; TRBD2 agrees at 7 bases. This CDR3 is CAWSVGGDTDTQYF. The CDR3 coding sequence is TGTGCCTGGAGTGTGGGAGGGGACACAGATACGCAGTATTTT.